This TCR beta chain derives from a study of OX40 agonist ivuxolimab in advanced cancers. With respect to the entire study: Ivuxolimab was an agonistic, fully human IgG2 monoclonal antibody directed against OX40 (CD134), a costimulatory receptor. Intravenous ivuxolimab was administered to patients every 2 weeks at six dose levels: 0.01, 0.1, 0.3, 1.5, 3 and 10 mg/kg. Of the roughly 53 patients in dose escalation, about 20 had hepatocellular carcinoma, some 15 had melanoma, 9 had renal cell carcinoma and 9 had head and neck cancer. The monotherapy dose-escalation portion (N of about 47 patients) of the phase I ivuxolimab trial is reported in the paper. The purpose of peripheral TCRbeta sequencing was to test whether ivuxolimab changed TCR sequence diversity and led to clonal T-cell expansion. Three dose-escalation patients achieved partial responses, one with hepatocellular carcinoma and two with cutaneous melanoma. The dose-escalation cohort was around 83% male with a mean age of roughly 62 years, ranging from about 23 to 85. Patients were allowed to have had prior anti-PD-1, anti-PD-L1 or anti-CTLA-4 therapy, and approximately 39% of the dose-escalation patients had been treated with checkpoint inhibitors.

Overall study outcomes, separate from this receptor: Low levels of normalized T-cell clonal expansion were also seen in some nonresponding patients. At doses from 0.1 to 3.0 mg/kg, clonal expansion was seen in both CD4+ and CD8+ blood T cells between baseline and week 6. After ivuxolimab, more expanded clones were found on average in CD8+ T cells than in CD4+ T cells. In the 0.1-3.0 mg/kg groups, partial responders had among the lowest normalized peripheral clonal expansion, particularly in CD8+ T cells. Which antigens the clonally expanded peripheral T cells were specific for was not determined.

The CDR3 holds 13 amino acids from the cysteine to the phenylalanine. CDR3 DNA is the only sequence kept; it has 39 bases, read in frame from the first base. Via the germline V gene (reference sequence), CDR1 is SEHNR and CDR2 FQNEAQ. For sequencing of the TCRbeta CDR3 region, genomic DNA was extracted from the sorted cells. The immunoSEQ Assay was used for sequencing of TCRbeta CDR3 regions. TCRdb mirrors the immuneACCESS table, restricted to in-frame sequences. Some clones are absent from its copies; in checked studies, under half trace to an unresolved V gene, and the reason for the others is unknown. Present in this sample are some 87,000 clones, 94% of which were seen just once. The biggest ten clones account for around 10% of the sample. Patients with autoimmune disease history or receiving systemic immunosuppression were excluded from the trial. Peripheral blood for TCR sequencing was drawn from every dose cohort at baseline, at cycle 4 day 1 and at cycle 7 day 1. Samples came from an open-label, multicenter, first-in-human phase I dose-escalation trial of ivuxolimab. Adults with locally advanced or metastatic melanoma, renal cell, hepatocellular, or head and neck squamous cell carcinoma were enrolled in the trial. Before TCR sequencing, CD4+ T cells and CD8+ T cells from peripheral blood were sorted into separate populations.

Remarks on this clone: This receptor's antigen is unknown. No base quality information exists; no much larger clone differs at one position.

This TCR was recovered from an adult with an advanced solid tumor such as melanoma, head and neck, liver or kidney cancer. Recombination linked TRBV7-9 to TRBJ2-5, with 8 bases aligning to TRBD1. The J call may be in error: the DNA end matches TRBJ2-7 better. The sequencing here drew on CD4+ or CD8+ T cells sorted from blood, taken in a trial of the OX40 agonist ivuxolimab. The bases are TGTGCCAGCAGACCGGGACAGGCCTACGAGCAGTACTTC. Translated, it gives CASRPGQAYEQYF.